This T cell receptor beta chain was identified during a study of breast tumors, draining lymph nodes, adjacent tissues. General observations from the study: The lymph node origin of tumor T cells was framed as consistent with a hypothesis, not demonstrated. Tumor repertoires ranked between lymph nodes and nontumor tissue in diversity, with V and J gene preferences.

Axillary draining lymph nodes of breast cancer patients supplied the node samples. TCRdb analysed the multiplex PCR reads with MiXCR anew, one entry per CDR3 protein. Of under 150,000 distinct CDR3 sequences in the sample, about 20% were seen once. V shed 4 bases and J shed 0 bases, with 12 bases lying between them. From germline, CDR1 is SGDLS and CDR2 YYNGEE. This CDR3 comprises 15 residues. In this sample, this clonotype turned up a few times. Its antigen is unknown. Material: axillary lymph node tissue. The chain combines TRBV9 with TRBJ2-3; TRBD1 might be the D (6 bases). This TCR derives from a female donor with breast cancer. Some clones in this sample may be carry-over from other donors' samples. The CDR3 here is CASSPNRASTDTQYF. As DNA, the CDR3 is TGTGCCAGCAGCCCAAACAGGGCTAGCACAGATACGCAGTATTTT. Using reference TRBV9 and TRBJ2-3 for the parts outside the CDR3, the full variable domain is DSGVTQTPKHLITATGQRVTLRCSPRSGDLSVYWYQQSLDQGLQFLIQYYNGEERAKGNILERFSAQQFPDLHSELNLSSLELGDSALYFCASSPNRASTDTQYFGPGTRLTVL.